The T cell receptor beta chain under discussion was sequenced for a study of graft-versus-host responses after intestinal transplantation. As for this clone: Its antigen is undetermined.

The CDR3 consists of 15 residues. Germline CDR1 reads GTSNPN; CDR2 reads SVGIG (reference sequence). V was clipped by 2 bases and J by 0 bases; unmatched bases: 4. The repertoire was sequenced with immunoSEQ multiplex PCR; TCRdb's copy has only in-frame clones and lacks some. The sample lists around 120,000 clones, about nine tenths occurring once. This clonotype was obtained from a human donor who received an intestinal transplant. The chain carries TRBV30 and TRBJ2-3; 8 bases align to TRBD1. The sequencing here drew on unstimulated CD4+ T cells sorted from spleen or lymph node cells, taken before intestinal transplant. In DNA, the CDR3 is TGTGCCTGGAGTCCCGGGACAGGTAGCACAGATACGCAGTATTTT. Protein product: CAWSPGTGSTDTQYF.